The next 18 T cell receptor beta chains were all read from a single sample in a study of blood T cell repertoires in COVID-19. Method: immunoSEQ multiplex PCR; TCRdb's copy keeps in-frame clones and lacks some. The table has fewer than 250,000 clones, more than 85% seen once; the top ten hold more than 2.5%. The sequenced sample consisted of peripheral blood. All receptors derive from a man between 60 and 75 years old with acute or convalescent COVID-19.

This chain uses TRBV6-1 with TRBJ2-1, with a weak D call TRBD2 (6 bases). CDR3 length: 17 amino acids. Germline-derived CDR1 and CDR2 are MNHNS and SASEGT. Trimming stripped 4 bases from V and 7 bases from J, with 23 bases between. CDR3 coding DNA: TGTGCCAGCAGTGGAACGACTAGATCAGGGTCAGGGAATGAGCAGTTCTTC. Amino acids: CASSGTTRSGSGNEQFF.

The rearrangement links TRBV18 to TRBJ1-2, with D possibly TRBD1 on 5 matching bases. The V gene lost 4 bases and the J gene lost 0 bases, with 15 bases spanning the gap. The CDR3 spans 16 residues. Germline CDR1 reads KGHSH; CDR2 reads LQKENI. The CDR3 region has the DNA TGTGCCAGCTCACTCCGGGGGGACGGGGCTAACTATGGCTACACCTTC. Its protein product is CASSLRGDGANYGYTF.

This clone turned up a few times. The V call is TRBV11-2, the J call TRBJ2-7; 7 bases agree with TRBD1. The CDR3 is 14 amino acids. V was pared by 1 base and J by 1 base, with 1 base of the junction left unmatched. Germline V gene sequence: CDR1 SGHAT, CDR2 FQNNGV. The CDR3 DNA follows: TGTGCCAGCAGCTTAGCGACAGGGTCCTACGAGCAGTACTTC. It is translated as CASSLATGSYEQYF.

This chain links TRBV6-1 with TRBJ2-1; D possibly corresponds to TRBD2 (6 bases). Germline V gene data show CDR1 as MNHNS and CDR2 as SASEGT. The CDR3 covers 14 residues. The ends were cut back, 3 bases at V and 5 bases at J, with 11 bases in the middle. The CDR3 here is CASSEGGGHNEQFF. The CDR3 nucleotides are TGTGCCAGCAGTGAGGGGGGAGGCCACAATGAGCAGTTCTTC.

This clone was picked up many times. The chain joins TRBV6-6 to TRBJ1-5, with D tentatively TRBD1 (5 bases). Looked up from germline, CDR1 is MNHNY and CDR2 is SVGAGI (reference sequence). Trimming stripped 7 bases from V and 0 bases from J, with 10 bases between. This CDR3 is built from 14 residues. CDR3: CASTSGPSNQPQHF. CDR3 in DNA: TGTGCCAGCACCTCAGGGCCTAGCAATCAGCCCCAGCATTTT.

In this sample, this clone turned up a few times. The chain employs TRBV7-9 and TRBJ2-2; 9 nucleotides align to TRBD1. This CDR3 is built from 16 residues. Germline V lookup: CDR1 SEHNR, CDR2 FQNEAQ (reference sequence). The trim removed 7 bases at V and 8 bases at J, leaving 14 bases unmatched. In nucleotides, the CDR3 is TGTGCCAGCACCTTGGGACAGGGAGGCACGGTTGGGGAGCTGTTTTTT. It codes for CASTLGQGGTVGELFF.

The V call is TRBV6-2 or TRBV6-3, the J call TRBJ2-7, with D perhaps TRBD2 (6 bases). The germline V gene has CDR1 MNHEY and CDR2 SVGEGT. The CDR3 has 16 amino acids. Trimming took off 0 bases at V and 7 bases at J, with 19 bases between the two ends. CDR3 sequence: CASSYSREWRPREQYF. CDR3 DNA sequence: TGTGCCAGCAGTTACTCTCGGGAGTGGCGACCTCGGGAGCAGTACTTC.

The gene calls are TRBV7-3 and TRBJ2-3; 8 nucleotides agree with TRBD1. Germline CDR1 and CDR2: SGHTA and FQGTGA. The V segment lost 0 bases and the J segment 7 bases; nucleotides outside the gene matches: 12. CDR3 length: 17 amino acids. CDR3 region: CASSLTPPGRGPNTQYF. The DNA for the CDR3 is TGTGCCAGCAGCTTAACCCCCCCGGGCAGGGGGCCTAATACGCAGTATTTT.

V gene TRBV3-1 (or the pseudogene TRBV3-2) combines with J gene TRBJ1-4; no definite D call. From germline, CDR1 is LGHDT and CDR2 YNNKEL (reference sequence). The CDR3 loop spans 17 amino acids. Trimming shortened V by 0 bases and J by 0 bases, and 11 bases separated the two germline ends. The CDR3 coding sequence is TGTGCCAGCAGCCAAGACCCTAACAGAGCAACTAATGAAAAACTGTTTTTT. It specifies CASSQDPNRATNEKLFF.

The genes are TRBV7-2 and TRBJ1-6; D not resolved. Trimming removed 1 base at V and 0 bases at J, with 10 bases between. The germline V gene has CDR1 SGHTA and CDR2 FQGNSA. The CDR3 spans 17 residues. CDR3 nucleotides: TGTGCCAGCAGCTTAGTGGACGGGAGCTCCTATAATTCACCCCTCCACTTT. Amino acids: CASSLVDGSSYNSPLHF.

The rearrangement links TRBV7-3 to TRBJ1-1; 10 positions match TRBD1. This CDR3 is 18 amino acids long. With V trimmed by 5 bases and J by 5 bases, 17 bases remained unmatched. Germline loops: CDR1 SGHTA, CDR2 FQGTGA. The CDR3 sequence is CASSPKDRGPLSGTEAFF. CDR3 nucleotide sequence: TGTGCCAGCAGCCCAAAAGACAGGGGGCCCCTAAGTGGGACTGAAGCTTTCTTT.

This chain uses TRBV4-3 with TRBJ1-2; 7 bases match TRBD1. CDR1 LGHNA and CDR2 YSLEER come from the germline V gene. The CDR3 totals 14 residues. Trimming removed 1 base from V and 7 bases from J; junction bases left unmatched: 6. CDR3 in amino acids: CASSQVTGAGGYTF. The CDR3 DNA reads TGCGCCAGCAGCCAAGTAACAGGGGCAGGTGGCTACACCTTC.

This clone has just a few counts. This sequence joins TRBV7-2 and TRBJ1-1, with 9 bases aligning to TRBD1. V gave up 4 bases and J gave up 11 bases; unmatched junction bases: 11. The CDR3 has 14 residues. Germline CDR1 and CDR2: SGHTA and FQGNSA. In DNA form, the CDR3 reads TGTGCCAGCAGCTCAGGCCAGGGGACAGGGCGGGCTTTCTTT. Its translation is CASSSGQGTGRAFF. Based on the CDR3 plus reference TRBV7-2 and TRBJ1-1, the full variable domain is GAGVSQSPSNKVTEKGKDVELRCDPISGHTALYWYRQSLGQGLEFLIYFQGNSAPDKSGLPSDRFSAERTGGSVSTLTIQRTQQEDSAVYLCASSSGQGTGRAFFGQGTRLTVV.

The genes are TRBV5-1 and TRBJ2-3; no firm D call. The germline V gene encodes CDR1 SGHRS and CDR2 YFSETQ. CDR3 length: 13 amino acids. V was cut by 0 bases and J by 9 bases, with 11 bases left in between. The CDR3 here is CASSLDAEWTQYF. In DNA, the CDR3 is TGCGCCAGCAGCTTGGACGCGGAGTGGACGCAGTATTTT.

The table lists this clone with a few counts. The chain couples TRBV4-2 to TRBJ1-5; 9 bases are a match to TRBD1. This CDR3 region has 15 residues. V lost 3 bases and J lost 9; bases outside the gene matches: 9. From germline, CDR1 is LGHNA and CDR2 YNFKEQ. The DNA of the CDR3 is TGTGCCAGCAGCCAGGTCACAGGGGGCGTCGGGCCCCAGCATTTT. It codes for CASSQVTGGVGPQHF.

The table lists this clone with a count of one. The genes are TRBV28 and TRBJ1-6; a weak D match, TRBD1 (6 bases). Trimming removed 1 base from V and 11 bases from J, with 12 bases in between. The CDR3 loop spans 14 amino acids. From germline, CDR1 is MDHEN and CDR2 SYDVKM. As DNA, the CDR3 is TGTGCCAGCAGTTTATTAGCATCAGGGGCACCCCTCCACTTT. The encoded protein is CASSLLASGAPLHF.

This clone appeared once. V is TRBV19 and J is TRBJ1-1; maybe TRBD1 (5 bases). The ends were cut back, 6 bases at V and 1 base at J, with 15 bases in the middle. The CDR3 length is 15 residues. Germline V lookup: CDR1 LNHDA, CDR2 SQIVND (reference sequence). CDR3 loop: CASRPGGHSNTEAFF. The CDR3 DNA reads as TGTGCCAGTAGACCCGGTGGACACTCGAACACTGAAGCTTTCTTT.

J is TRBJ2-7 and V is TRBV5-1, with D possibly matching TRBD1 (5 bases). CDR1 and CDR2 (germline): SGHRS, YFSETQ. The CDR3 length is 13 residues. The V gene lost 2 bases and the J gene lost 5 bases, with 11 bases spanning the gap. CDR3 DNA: TGCGCCAGCAGCTTAGCAGGGTCCCACGAGCAGTACTTC. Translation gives CASSLAGSHEQYF.